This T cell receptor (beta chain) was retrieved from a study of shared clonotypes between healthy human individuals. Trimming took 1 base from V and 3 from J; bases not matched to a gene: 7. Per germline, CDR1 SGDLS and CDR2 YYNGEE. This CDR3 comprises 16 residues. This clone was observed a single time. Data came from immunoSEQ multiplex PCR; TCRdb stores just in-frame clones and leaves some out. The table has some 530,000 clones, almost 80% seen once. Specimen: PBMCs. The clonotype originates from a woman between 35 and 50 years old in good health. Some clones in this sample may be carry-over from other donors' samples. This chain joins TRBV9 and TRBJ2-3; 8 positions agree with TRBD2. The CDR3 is CASSVLGTSGTDTQYF. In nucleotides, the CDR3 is TGTGCCAGCAGCGTACTTGGAACTAGCGGTACAGATACGCAGTATTTT.